The rows below give T cell receptor beta chains drawn from one sample of a study of CD8 T cells in Susac syndrome. TCRdb itself ran the immunoSEQ multiplex PCR reads through MiXCR, one entry per CDR3 protein. Among 250,000 to 300,000 distinct CDR3 sequences, approximately 84% were seen once, and the ten largest hold over 0.1%. The sequencing input was CD8+ T cells from PBMCs. The receptors here all came from a human donor with multiple sclerosis. CDR3s include the opening cysteine and the closing phenylalanine or tryptophan. The order of the fields is clone size, V gene, J gene, CDR3 length, D gene, CDR3 protein. D genes are given only for firm matches. Clone size is not always given. Where it is, it says once, few, many or a class for expanded clones.

.	TRBV5-1	TRBJ2-1	17	.	CASSSQGLSNPYNEQFF
.	TRBV19	TRBJ2-1	12	TRBD2	CASNNLAEQQFF
.	TRBV4-1	TRBJ2-1	15	.	CASSQDQRGYNEQFF
once	TRBV12-3/TRBV12-4	TRBJ2-7	14	.	CASRGAVDIYEQYF
.	TRBV27	TRBJ2-1	16	TRBD1	CASSFSAGTASNEQFF
few	TRBV6-1	TRBJ2-5	14	.	CASSFRDVQETQYF
.	TRBV25-1	TRBJ2-1	12	.	CASTADGDEQFF
.	TRBV6-6	TRBJ2-7	14	.	CASSDRDHTYEQYF
.	TRBV27	TRBJ2-5	13	.	CASSSLPQETQYF
.	TRBV6-1	TRBJ2-2	16	.	CASSTGGPYVGGELFF
.	TRBV27	TRBJ2-6	16	.	CASSSGPGSGANVLTF
.	TRBV3-1	TRBJ2-7	13	.	CASSQFVGYEQYF
once	TRBV19	TRBJ2-1	15	.	CASSIAVLLYNEQFF
.	TRBV28	TRBJ1-2	15	.	CASGAKDGFFYGYTF
once	TRBV9	TRBJ1-6	17	TRBD1	CASSVKAGGSYNSPLHF
.	TRBV7-9	TRBJ2-3	17	TRBD1	CATDLVPRTGRGDTQYF
.	TRBV28	TRBJ1-6	16	.	CASSLLAGRLDSPLHF
.	TRBV12-3/TRBV12-4	TRBJ2-7	12	.	CASSFGGREQYF
.	TRBV12-3/TRBV12-4	TRBJ2-5	15	TRBD1	CASSLFPRGQETQYF
.	TRBV13	TRBJ1-1	15	TRBD1	CASSPTGVGYTEAFF
.	TRBV7-9	TRBJ2-5	15	TRBD2	CASSLAGGLVETQYF
few	TRBV27	TRBJ2-7	15	.	CASSFVLAWGHEQYF
few	TRBV6-1	TRBJ2-1	15	TRBD2	CASRLLAEGYNEQFF
.	TRBV27	TRBJ2-7	14	.	CASSLRLGAYEQYF
.	TRBV12-3/TRBV12-4	TRBJ2-1	15	TRBD2	CASSPRTSGSGEQFF
.	TRBV5-1	TRBJ1-2	16	TRBD1	CASSWDRRSTNYGYTF
few	TRBV7-3	TRBJ1-5	18	TRBD1	CASSLDRDRGASNQPQHF
.	TRBV12-3/TRBV12-4	TRBJ2-1	15	TRBD2	CASSLANSGRAEQFF
.	TRBV11-2	TRBJ1-1	15	.	CASSSDRRERTEAFF
.	TRBV5-8	TRBJ1-2	15	.	CASSSRRTPDYGYTF
.	TRBV7-9	TRBJ2-5	16	.	CASSSIGMGRMETQYF
.	TRBV21-1	TRBJ1-4	14	.	CASGGGGLRGKLFF
.	TRBV9	TRBJ2-7	15	TRBD2	CASSTSGSGTYEQYF
.	TRBV28	TRBJ2-2	14	TRBD2	CASSYLSGIGELFF
.	TRBV24-1	TRBJ2-6	17	.	CATSDLREETGANVLTF
.	TRBV10-3	TRBJ2-7	16	TRBD1	CAISELVADRVGEQYF
.	TRBV19	TRBJ2-7	13	.	CASSETATYEQYF
.	TRBV12-3/TRBV12-4	TRBJ2-5	17	TRBD2	CASSSLLRLAHQETQYF
.	TRBV12-3/TRBV12-4	TRBJ1-2	14	TRBD1	CASSRDSYNYGYTF
.	TRBV18	TRBJ1-1	17	.	CASSPGGVRVANTEAFF
.	TRBV11-2	TRBJ1-3	13	.	CATYGGSGNTIYF
.	TRBV6-4	TRBJ2-2	17	TRBD2	CASSPGLAGDGTGELFF
.	TRBV27	TRBJ2-7	15	.	CASSPRGLDTDEQYF
.	TRBV7-9	TRBJ1-1	13	.	CASSADLNTEAFF
few	TRBV19	TRBJ1-3	15	.	CASSRRTLSGNTIYF
.	TRBV27	TRBJ2-7	13	TRBD1	CASRQGSLYEQYF
.	TRBV5-6	TRBJ2-7	14	.	CASSFENRPYEQYF
.	TRBV5-5	TRBJ2-7	13	.	CASSDVSNIEQYF
.	TRBV10-3	TRBJ1-3	15	.	CAIGVGQGTGNTIYF
.	TRBV20-1	TRBJ2-1	15	TRBD2	CSAVPGTSGHNEQFF
.	TRBV24-1	TRBJ2-7	14	.	CATSAGPVWSEQYF
.	TRBV28	TRBJ1-2	13	.	CASSFRGTYGYTF
.	TRBV7-9	TRBJ1-4	15	.	CASSLLAAVDEELFF
.	TRBV5-4	TRBJ2-1	17	TRBD2	CASSLELAGNSYNEQFF